This TCR beta chain is from a study of blood T cell repertoires in COVID-19 (dated by TCRdb to between 2020 and 2021). Broadly, across the study: Collaborator samples came from the United States, Italy and Spain and covered acute and convalescent phases of COVID-19. The prospective study material was composed of cDNA or gDNA derived from T cells, B-cell-depleted T cells, or PBMCs. Subjects who had been exposed to COVID-19, were actively infected with it, or had recovered from it provided the deeply sampled blood TCRbeta repertoires that made up the dataset. The repertoires were released in a freely available public database meant as a resource for research on the immune response to SARS-CoV-2. Samples were obtained from the ongoing ImmuneRACE study (first 160 participants) and from over 1,000 subjects provided by 6 global collaborators. Nearly every sample came with metadata listing a de-identified subject ID, COVID-19 status, age in years and sex. Where available, HLA class I and class II types were obtained from metadata supplied by the sample provider rather than from assay-based typing.

TCRbeta CDR3 regions were amplified from genomic DNA by means of the immunoSEQ Assay, a bias-controlled multiplex PCR. The authors processed their data as follows. Within the assay, amplification of reference gene primers was used to estimate how many nucleated cells each sample contained. Sequence reads were collapsed and filtered to measure the absolute abundance of every unique TCRbeta CDR3 rearrangement. For each sample, productive Simpson clonality was calculated by taking the square root of Simpson's diversity index across productive rearrangements. TCRdb re-hosts the immuneACCESS table, in-frame sequences only. Its copies lack some clones; in the studies checked, an unresolved V gene accounts for under half of them, and the cause for the rest is not known. V, J and clone size reflect that table, while D and trimming were determined from the DNA. Across this sample there are around 430,000 clones, with about 87% seen only once. The ten largest clonotypes hold roughly a tenth of the sample.

V was cut back by 5 bases and J by 5 bases, leaving a gap of 14 bases between them. From the cysteine up to the phenylalanine, the CDR3 has a length of 13 residues. Just CDR3 DNA is preserved here, 39 bases in frame from base 1. CDR1 and CDR2, per the germline V gene, are SGHRS and YFSETQ. Study-level results and caveats: The amount of clinical and demographic metadata varied by source and participant and was provided uncurated.

As concerns this clone: This receptor's antigen is unknown. Per-nucleotide qualities are absent, and no much larger clonotype sits a single base away.

Enrolling through a virtual design, the prospective study's participants ranged in age from roughly 18 to 95 years and lived across 24 United States geographic areas. Cohort assignment in the prospective study relied on participant-reported clinical history from a screening survey and a study questionnaire. Recovered participants in ImmuneRACE Cohort 3 were defined as having two consecutive negative NP/OP PCR tests, clearance from a healthcare professional, or resolution of symptoms. Mobile phlebotomists in the prospective study collected whole blood, serum and a nasopharyngeal or oropharyngeal swab from every participant. Additional blood draws and questionnaires over an approximately two-month period could optionally be provided by prospective study participants. Prospective study blood samples were shipped either frozen or at room temperature before DNA extraction.

The sample consisted of PBMCs or T cells enriched from blood (not recorded which). The receptor was derived from a woman aged 45-59 years who had recovered from COVID-19. This receptor chain uses TRBV5-1 and TRBJ2-7; the D gene is unclear. The CDR3 protein: CASRMGEYDEQYF. The sequenced DNA is TGCGCCAGCAGGATGGGCGAATACGACGAGCAGTACTTC.